The 20 T cell receptor beta chains reported below all come from one sample, sequenced in a study of cytomegalovirus exposure and HLA in healthy donors. Primers for the PCR totalled 60 Vbeta and 13 Jbeta. Sequencing was performed with immunoSEQ multiplex PCR; in TCRdb, only in-frame clones are kept and a portion is missing. The data contain 180,000 or so clones, roughly three quarters of them singletons. The sample comprised PBMCs. These receptors were taken from a male donor in good health and CMV-seronegative.

The rearrangement uses TRBV27 and TRBJ2-7, with D uncertain. Germline loops: CDR1 MNHEY, CDR2 SMNVEV (reference sequence). The CDR3 has 16 residues. V lost 3 bases and J lost 2, with 17 bases in between. The CDR3 sequence: CASSFYPTAFPYEQYF. CDR3 nucleotide sequence: TGTGCCAGCAGTTTCTACCCGACTGCCTTTCCCTACGAGCAGTACTTC.

A word on this clone: Additional DNA sequences in this sample encode the identical CDR3. CDR3 sequence (DNA): TGTGCCAGCAGTTCCGGGACAGGACACAATCAGCCCCAGCATTTT. It translates to CASSSGTGHNQPQHF. V usage is TRBV28 and J usage is TRBJ1-5; TRBD1 matches 8 bases. CDR3 length: 15 residues. V lost 4 bases to trimming and J lost 3 bases; unmatched junction nucleotides: 5. Germline V gives CDR1 MDHEN, CDR2 SYDVKM. The full variable domain, completed using reference TRBV28 and TRBJ1-5, is DVKVTQSSRYLVKRTGEKVFLECVQDMDHENMFWYRQDPGLGLRLIYFSYDVKMKEKGDIPEGYSVSREKKERFSLILESASTNQTSMYLCASSSGTGHNQPQHFGDGTRLSIL.

V usage is TRBV6-5 and J usage is TRBJ1-1; 8 bases line up with TRBD1. This CDR3 contains 13 residues. Per germline, CDR1 MNHEY and CDR2 SVGAGI. V was clipped by 7 bases and J by 5 bases; unmatched bases: 6. CDR3 nucleotides: TGTGCCAGCATTGACAGGGGTTTAACTGAAGCTTTCTTT. It encodes CASIDRGLTEAFF.

V and J are TRBV6-6 and TRBJ1-5; D call uncertain. V was shortened by 2 bases and J by 7 bases, with 15 bases between the two germline ends. Per germline, CDR1 MNHNY and CDR2 SVGAGI (reference sequence). This CDR3 has 15 amino acids. The DNA for the CDR3 is TGTGCCAGCAGTTACACCGGGGAGGAGGGACAGCCCCAGCATTTT. Translating it yields CASSYTGEEGQPQHF.

This clone was detected ten times or more. V is TRBV7-8 and J is TRBJ1-6; D is possibly TRBD1 (5 bases). Germline V gene lookup returns CDR1 SGHVS and CDR2 FQNEAQ. V was pared by 1 base and J by 8 bases, with 12 bases between. The CDR3 has 15 residues. The CDR3 region is CASSLDRIPHSPLHF. Here the CDR3 DNA reads TGTGCCAGCAGCTTAGACAGGATCCCGCATTCACCCCTCCACTTT.

V gene TRBV15 combines with J gene TRBJ2-1, with a tentative D call TRBD2 (6 bases). This CDR3 has 15 amino acids. Trimming took 1 base from V and 3 from J, leaving 10 bases between them. Germline V gene lookup returns CDR1 LNHNV and CDR2 YYDKDF (reference sequence). Here the CDR3 DNA reads TGTGCCACCAGCAGAGGAACTAGCTACTACAATGAGCAGTTCTTC. Encoded protein: CATSRGTSYYNEQFF. Full variable domain (remainder filled in from reference TRBV15 and TRBJ2-1): DAMVIQNPRYQVTQFGKPVTLSCSQTLNHNVMYWYQQKSSQAPKLLFHYYDKDFNNEADTPDNFQSRRPNTSFCFLDIRSPGLGDTAMYLCATSRGTSYYNEQFFGPGTRLTVL.

This clone has just a few counts. V and J are TRBV29-1 and TRBJ1-3, with D perhaps matching TRBD1 (5 bases). Germline CDR1 SQVTM, CDR2 ANQGSEA. V was trimmed by 4 bases and J by 0 bases, leaving 16 bases between them. The CDR3 is 16 amino acids. In nucleotides, the CDR3 is TGCAGCGTTGGAGCGGGACCGCACCGCTCTGGAAACACCATATATTTT. Residues: CSVGAGPHRSGNTIYF.

J is TRBJ1-5 and V is TRBV30; D call uncertain. V shed 1 base and J shed 0 bases, with 16 bases lying between them. Germline V CDR1 and CDR2: GTSNPN, SVGIG (reference sequence). The CDR3 sequence is 17 residues long. CDR3 in amino acids: CAWSASTVTFSNQPQHF. The CDR3 DNA sequence: TGTGCCTGGAGTGCCTCGACGGTGACTTTTAGCAATCAGCCCCAGCATTTT. Full variable domain (outside the CDR3, taken from reference TRBV30 and TRBJ1-5): SQTIHQWPATLVQPVGSPLSLECTVEGTSNPNLYWYRQAAGRGLQLLFYSVGIGQISSEVPQNLSASRPQDRQFILSSKKLLLSDSGFYLCAWSASTVTFSNQPQHFGDGTRLSIL.

CDR3: CASSSYSNQPQHF. DNA for the CDR3: TGTGCCAGCAGCTCCTATAGCAATCAGCCCCAGCATTTT. The rearrangement joins TRBV27 to TRBJ1-5; the D is unclear. CDR1 is MNHEY, CDR2 SMNVEV, per germline (reference sequence). The CDR3 covers 13 residues. The V end lost 6 bases, the J end lost 0 bases, and 6 bases lay between the germline ends.

The chain carries TRBV27 and TRBJ1-2, with 10 bases aligning to TRBD1. Germline loops: CDR1 MNHEY, CDR2 SMNVEV (reference sequence). Trimming removed 4 bases from V and 3 bases from J; junction bases left unmatched: 8. The CDR3 covers 16 residues. The CDR3 spells CASSWVGDRGYYGYTF. The CDR3 nucleotides are TGTGCCAGCAGTTGGGTTGGGGACAGGGGTTACTATGGCTACACCTTC.

The chain has TRBV9 and TRBJ2-1, with TRBD2 matching 13 bases. V was clipped by 4 bases and J by 5 bases; unmatched bases: 6. The CDR3 totals 16 residues. Germline V gene sequence: CDR1 SGDLS, CDR2 YYNGEE. The CDR3 DNA sequence: TGTGCCAGCAGCACCCAACTAGCGGGAGGGAACAATGAGCAGTTCTTC. This encodes CASSTQLAGGNNEQFF.

The V and J genes are TRBV9 and TRBJ2-1; 9 nucleotides align to TRBD1. Germline CDR1 is SGDLS and CDR2 is YYNGEE. The CDR3 spans 15 residues. With V trimmed by 4 bases and J by 7 bases, 9 bases remained unmatched. Here the CDR3 reads CASSIWDRAGNEQFF. CDR3 DNA: TGTGCCAGCAGCATTTGGGACAGGGCGGGAAATGAGCAGTTCTTC.

This clone was counted a few times. This clone may be a read error of a much larger clone one base away. V is TRBV4-2 and J is TRBJ1-3, with 7 bases fitting TRBD1. V lost 5 bases to trimming and J lost 2 bases; unmatched junction nucleotides: 6. This CDR3 has 15 residues. CDR1 and CDR2 (germline): LGHNA, YNFKEQ. The CDR3 region is CASSSDRVPGNTIYF. CDR3 nucleotide sequence: TGTGCCAGCAGCTCCGACAGGGTGCCTGGAAACACCATATATTTT.

The chain employs TRBV9 and TRBJ1-5; TRBD1 agrees at 8 bases. The germline V gene encodes CDR1 SGDLS and CDR2 YYNGEE. The V gene end was trimmed by 3 bases and the J gene end by 2 bases; junction bases not matched to a gene: 1. The CDR3 loop spans 14 amino acids. CDR3 protein: CASSAGGGNQPQHF. The DNA of the CDR3 is TGTGCCAGCAGCGCAGGGGGCGGCAATCAGCCCCAGCATTTT.

The gene calls are TRBV28 and TRBJ2-7; D is possibly TRBD1 (6 bases). CDR1 is MDHEN, CDR2 SYDVKM, per germline. The CDR3 is 14 residues long. The V end was cut by 2 bases, the J end by 3 bases, with 11 bases between. In nucleotides, the CDR3 is TGTGCCAGCAGTTTACCTCCAGGGGACTACGAGCAGTACTTC. Residues: CASSLPPGDYEQYF.

The chain links TRBV7-9 to TRBJ2-7, with 7 positions matching TRBD2. V lost 5 bases and J lost 6; bases outside the gene matches: 13. This CDR3 has 15 amino acids. Germline V gene data show CDR1 as SEHNR and CDR2 as FQNEAQ (reference sequence). The CDR3 protein is CASSPMGGRAGEQYF. DNA of the CDR3: TGTGCCAGCAGCCCAATGGGGGGGAGGGCCGGCGAGCAGTACTTC.

The chain joins TRBV7-8 to TRBJ1-1, with D possibly being TRBD1 (6 bases). This CDR3 contains 13 residues. CDR1 and CDR2 from the germline V gene are SGHVS and FQNEAQ. V shed 3 bases and J shed 2 bases, with 7 bases lying between them. The CDR3 loop reads CASSFRGNTEAFF. The DNA of the CDR3 is TGTGCCAGCAGCTTCAGGGGAAACACTGAAGCTTTCTTT.

J is TRBJ2-7 and V is TRBV6-5; TRBD1 might be the D (5 bases). The ends were cut back, 3 bases at V and 4 bases at J, with 10 bases in the middle. Germline-derived CDR1 and CDR2 are MNHEY and SVGAGI. This CDR3 region has 13 residues. This CDR3 is CASSYRQLYEQYF. In DNA form, the CDR3 reads TGTGCCAGCAGTTATAGACAGTTATACGAGCAGTACTTC.

This clone was counted a single time. V and J are TRBV6-1 and TRBJ1-5; D not certain. V was pared by 4 bases and J by 7 bases, with 11 bases between. The germline V gene encodes CDR1 MNHNS and CDR2 SASEGT. The length of the CDR3 is 13 residues. The CDR3 DNA reads as TGTGCCAGCAGTGCGTTGGGAGGGCAGCCCCAGCATTTT. Protein product: CASSALGGQPQHF.

Comment on this clone: At the DNA level, this CDR3 is encoded by other sequences in the same sample as well. The chain combines TRBV6-5 with TRBJ1-2; D may be TRBD1 (5 bases). Germline CDR1 is MNHEY and CDR2 is SVGAGI. Trimming took 0 bases from V and 2 from J, leaving 7 bases between them. The CDR3 extends over 14 amino acids. CDR3 in amino acids: CASSYSGGNYGYTF. The DNA for the CDR3 is TGTGCCAGCAGTTACTCGGGGGGGAACTATGGCTACACCTTC.